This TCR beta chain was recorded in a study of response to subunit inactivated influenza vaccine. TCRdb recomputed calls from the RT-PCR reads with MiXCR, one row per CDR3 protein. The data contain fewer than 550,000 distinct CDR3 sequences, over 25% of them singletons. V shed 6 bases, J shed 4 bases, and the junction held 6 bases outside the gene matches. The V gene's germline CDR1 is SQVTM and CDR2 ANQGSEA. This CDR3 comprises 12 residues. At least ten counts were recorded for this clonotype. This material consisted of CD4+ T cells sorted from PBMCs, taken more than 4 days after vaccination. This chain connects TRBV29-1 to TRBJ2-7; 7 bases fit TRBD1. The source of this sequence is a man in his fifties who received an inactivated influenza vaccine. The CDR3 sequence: CSVTTGSYEQYF. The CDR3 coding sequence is TGCAGCGTCACGACAGGGTCGTACGAGCAGTACTTC.